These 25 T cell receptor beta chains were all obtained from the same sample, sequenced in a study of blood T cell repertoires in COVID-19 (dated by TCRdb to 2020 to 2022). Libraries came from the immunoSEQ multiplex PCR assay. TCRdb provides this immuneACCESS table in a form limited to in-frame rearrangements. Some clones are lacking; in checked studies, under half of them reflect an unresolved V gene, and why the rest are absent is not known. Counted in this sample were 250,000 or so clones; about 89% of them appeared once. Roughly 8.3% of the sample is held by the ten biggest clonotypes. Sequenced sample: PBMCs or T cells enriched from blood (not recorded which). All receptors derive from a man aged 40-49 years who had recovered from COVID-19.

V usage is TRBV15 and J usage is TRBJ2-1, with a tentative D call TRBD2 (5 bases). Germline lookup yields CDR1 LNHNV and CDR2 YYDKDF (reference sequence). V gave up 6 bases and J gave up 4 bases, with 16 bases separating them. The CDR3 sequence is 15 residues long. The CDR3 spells CATSPTGNLYNEQFF. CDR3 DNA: TGTGCCACCAGTCCCACCGGGAATCTATACAATGAGCAGTTCTTC.

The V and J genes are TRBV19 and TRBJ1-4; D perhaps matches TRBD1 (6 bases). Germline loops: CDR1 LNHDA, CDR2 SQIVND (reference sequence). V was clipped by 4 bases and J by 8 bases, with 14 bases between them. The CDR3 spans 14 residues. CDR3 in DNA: TGTGCCAGTAGTAACCTATTGACAGGCGAAAAACTGTTTTTT. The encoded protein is CASSNLLTGEKLFF.

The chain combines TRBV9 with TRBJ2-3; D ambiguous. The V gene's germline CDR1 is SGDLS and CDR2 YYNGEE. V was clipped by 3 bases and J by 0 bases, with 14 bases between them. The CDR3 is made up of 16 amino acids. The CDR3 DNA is TGTGCCAGCAGCGGAAGAGGTGAATCTAGCACAGATACGCAGTATTTT. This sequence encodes CASSGRGESSTDTQYF.

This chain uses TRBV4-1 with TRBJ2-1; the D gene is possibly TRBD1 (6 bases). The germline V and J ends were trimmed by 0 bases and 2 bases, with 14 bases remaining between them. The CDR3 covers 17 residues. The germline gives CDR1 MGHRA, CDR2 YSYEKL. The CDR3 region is CASSQDAATGTYNEQFF. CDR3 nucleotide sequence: TGCGCCAGCAGCCAAGATGCAGCGACAGGCACCTACAATGAGCAGTTCTTC.

The CDR3 coding sequence is TGTGCCAGCAGACGCGGGACAGTTGGGCCCCAGCATTTT. As protein: CASRRGTVGPQHF. This chain joins TRBV12-3 or TRBV12-4 and TRBJ1-5; 7 bases match TRBD1. V trimming: 6 bases; J trimming: 9 bases; junction bases outside the gene matches: 8. The CDR3 is 13 amino acids.

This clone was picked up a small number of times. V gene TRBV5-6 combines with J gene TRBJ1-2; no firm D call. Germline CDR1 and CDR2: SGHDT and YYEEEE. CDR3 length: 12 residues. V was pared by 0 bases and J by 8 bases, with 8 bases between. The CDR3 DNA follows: TGTGCCAGCAGCTTGGGTTTCGGGGGCTACACCTTC. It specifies CASSLGFGGYTF.

The CDR3 region is CASSVVPAGKETQYF. The CDR3, as DNA: TGTGCCAGCAGCGTAGTTCCGGCGGGGAAGGAGACCCAGTACTTC. The gene calls are TRBV9 and TRBJ2-5; the D gene is possibly TRBD2 (6 bases). The germline V gene has CDR1 SGDLS and CDR2 YYNGEE. This CDR3 contains 15 residues. V was pared by 0 bases and J by 5 bases, with 14 bases between.

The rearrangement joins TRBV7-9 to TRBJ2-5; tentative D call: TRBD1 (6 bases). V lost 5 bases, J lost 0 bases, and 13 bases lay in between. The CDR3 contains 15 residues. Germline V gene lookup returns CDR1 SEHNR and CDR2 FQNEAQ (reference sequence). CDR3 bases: TGTGCCAGCAGCCTCGGACAGCTGTACCAAGAGACCCAGTACTTC. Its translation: CASSLGQLYQETQYF.

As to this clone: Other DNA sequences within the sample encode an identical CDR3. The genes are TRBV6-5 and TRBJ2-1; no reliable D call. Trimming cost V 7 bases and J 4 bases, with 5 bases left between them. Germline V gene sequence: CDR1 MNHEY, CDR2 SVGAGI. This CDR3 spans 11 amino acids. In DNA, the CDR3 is TGTGCCAGCACAGGTTACAATGAGCAGTTCTTC. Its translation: CASTGYNEQFF.

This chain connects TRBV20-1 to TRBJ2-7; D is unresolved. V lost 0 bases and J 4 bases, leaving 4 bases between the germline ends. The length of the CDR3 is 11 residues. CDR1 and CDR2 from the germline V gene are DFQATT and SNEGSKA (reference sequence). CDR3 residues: CSARDAYEQYF. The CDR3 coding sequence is TGCAGTGCTAGAGATGCGTACGAGCAGTACTTC.

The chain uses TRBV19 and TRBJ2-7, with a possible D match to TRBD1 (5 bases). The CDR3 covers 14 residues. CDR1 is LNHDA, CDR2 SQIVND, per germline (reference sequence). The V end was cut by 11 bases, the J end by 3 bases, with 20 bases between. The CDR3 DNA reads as TGTGCCTGCACAAAAGGGGCGGATCGCTACGAGCAGTACTTC. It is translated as CACTKGADRYEQYF.

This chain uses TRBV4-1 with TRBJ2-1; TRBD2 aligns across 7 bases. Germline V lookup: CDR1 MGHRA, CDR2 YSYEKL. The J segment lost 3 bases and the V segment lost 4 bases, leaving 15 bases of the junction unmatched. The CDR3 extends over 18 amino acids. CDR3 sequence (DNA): TGCGCCAGCAGCCCTCACCATCCCCGGGGGGACCACTACAATGAGCAGTTCTTC. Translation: CASSPHHPRGDHYNEQFF.

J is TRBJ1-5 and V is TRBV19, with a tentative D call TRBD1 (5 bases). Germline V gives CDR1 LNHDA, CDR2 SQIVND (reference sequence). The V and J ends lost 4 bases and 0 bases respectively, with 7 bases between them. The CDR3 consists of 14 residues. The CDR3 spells CASSKDTSNQPQHF. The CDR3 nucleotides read TGTGCCAGTAGTAAGGACACTAGCAATCAGCCCCAGCATTTT.

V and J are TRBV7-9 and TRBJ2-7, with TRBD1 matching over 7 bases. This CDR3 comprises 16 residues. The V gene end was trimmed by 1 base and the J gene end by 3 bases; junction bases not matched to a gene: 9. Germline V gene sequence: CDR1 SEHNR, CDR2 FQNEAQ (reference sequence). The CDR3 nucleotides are TGTGCCAGCAGCTTAGACCCTGGGACAGACTACTACGAGCAGTACTTC. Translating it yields CASSLDPGTDYYEQYF.

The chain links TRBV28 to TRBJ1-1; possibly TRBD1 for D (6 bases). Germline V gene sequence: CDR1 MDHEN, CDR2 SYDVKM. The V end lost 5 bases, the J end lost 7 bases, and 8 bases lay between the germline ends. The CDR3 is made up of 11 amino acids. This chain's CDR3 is CASSNRVEAFF. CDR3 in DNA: TGTGCCAGCAGTAACAGGGTTGAAGCTTTCTTT.

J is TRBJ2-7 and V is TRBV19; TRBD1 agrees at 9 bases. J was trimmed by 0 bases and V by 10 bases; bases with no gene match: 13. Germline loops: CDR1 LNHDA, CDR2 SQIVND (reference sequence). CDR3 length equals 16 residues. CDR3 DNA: TGTGCCACGCAGGGTCGACAGGGGGTGAGCTCCTACGAGCAGTACTTC. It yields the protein CATQGRQGVSSYEQYF.

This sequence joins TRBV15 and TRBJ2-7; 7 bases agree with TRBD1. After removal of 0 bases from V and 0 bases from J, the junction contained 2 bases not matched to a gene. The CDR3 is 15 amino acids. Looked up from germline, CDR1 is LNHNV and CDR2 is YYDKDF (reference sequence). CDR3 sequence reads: CATSRDQGVSYEQYF. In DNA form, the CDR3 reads TGTGCCACCAGCAGAGATCAGGGGGTCTCCTACGAGCAGTACTTC.

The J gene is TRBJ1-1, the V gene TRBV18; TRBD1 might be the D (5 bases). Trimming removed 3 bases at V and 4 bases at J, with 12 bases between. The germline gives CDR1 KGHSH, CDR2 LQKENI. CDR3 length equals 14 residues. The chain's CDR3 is CASSPQTGVTEAFF. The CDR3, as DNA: TGTGCCAGCTCACCTCAAACAGGAGTCACTGAAGCTTTCTTT.

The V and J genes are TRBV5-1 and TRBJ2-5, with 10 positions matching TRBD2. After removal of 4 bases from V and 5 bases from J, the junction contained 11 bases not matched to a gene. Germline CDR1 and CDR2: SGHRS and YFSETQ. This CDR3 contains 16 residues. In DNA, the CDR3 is TGCGCCAGCAGCCCTTGGCTAGCGGGGGTCGCTGAGACCCAGTACTTC. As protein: CASSPWLAGVAETQYF.

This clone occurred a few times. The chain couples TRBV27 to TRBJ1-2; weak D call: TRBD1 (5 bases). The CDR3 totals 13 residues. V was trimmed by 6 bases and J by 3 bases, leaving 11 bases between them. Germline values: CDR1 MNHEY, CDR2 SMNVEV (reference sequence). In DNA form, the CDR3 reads TGTGCCAGCAGGGAGGGGACGTACTATGGCTACACCTTC. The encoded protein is CASREGTYYGYTF.

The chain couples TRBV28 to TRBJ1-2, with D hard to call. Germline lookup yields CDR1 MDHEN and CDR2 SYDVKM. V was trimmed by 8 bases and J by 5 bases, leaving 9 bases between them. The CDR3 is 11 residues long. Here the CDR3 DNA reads TGTGCCAGCGGTCGCAGTTATGGCTACACCTTC. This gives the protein CASGRSYGYTF.

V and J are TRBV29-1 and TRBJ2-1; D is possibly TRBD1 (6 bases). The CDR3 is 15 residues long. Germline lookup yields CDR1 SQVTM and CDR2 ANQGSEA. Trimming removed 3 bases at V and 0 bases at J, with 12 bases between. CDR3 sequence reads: CSVEGAKSSYNEQFF. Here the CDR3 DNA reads TGCAGCGTTGAGGGGGCCAAGAGCTCCTACAATGAGCAGTTCTTC.

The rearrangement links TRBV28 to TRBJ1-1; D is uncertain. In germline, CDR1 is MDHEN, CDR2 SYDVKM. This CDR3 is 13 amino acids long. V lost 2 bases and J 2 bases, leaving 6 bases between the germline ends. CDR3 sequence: CASSLVLNTEAFF. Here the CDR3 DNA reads TGTGCCAGCAGTTTAGTTTTAAACACTGAAGCTTTCTTT.

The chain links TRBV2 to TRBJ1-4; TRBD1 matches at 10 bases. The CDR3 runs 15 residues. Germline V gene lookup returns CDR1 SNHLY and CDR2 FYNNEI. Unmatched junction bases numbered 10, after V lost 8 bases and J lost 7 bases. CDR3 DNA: TGTGCCAGCCTCTTTCGACAGGGGGCTGGTGAAAAACTGTTTTTT. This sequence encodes CASLFRQGAGEKLFF.

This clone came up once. The CDR3 nucleotides read TGTGCCAGCAGTTTATGGAAACCGGGACAGCCATGGGTCACTGAAGCTTTCTTT. This codes for CASSLWKPGQPWVTEAFF. The chain employs TRBV28 and TRBJ1-1; 7 bases agree with TRBD1. The CDR3 is made up of 18 amino acids. The germline gives CDR1 MDHEN, CDR2 SYDVKM. After removal of 0 bases from V and 4 bases from J, the junction contained 14 bases not matched to a gene.